This T cell receptor beta chain was captured in a study of PD-1 and CTLA-4 blockade in melanoma. The ends lost 4 bases at V and 8 bases at J; junction bases unmatched: 4. There are 14 residues in the CDR3. CDR1 is SEHNR and CDR2 is FQNEAQ in the germline V gene (reference sequence). Only in-frame clones appear in the TCRdb table, and some are missing; sequencing was by immunoSEQ multiplex PCR. The data show around 11,000 clones, 80% to 90% seen once. The source is a human donor with melanoma. This chain links TRBV7-9 with TRBJ2-1, with 11 bases that match TRBD2. The source material was CD8+ T cells from peripheral blood, sampled from a patient given anti-PD-1 treatment. The CDR3: CASSYTSGSYEQFF. In DNA form, the CDR3 reads TGTGCCAGCAGCTACACTAGCGGGAGCTATGAGCAGTTCTTC.